The clone carrying this T cell receptor beta chain was detected once. This record belongs to a study of T cell changes during pregnancy in multiple sclerosis. CDR1 is SGHRS, CDR2 YFSETQ, per germline. The CDR3 covers 18 residues. The ends lost 4 bases at V and 0 bases at J; junction bases unmatched: 5. Libraries were prepared by immunoSEQ multiplex PCR; TCRdb keeps only in-frame clonotypes and omits some of them. The sample lists 56,000 or so clones; 90% were seen once. The clonotype comes from a female donor in good health, enrolled as a control in a pregnancy study. Source: peripheral blood, taken in the first trimester of pregnancy. This chain joins TRBV5-1 and TRBJ2-2; 14 nucleotides match TRBD2. The CDR3 sequence: CASSHGLAGGPNTGELFF. Written as DNA, the CDR3 is TGCGCCAGCAGCCATGGACTAGCGGGAGGCCCGAACACCGGGGAGCTGTTTTTT.